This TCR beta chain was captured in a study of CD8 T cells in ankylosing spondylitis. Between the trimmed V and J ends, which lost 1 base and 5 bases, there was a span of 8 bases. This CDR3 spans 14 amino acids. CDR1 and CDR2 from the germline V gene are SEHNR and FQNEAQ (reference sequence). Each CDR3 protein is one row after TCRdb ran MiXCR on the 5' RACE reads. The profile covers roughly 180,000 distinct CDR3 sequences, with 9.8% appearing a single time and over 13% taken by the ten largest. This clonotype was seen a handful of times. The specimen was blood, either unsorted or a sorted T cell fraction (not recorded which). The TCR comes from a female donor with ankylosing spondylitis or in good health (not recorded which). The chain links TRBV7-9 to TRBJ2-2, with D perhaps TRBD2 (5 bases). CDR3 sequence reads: CASSLGRKTGELFF. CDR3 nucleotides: TGTGCCAGCAGCTTAGGGAGGAAGACCGGGGAGCTGTTTTTT. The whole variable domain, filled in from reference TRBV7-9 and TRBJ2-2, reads DTGVSQNPRHKITKRGQNVTFRCDPISEHNRLYWYRQTLGQGPEFLTYFQNEAQLEKSRLLSDRFSAERPKGSFSTLEIQRTEQGDSAMYLCASSLGRKTGELFFGEGSRLTVL.